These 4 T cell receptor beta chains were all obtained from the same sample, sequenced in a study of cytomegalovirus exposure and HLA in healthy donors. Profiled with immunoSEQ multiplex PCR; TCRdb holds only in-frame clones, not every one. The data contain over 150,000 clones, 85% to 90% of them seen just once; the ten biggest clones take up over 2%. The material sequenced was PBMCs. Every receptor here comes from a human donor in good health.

This chain's CDR3 is CASSSDRGEGQPQHF. CDR3 coding DNA: TGTGCCAGCAGCAGTGACAGGGGCGAGGGCCAGCCCCAGCATTTT. The chain carries TRBV27 and TRBJ1-5; 8 nucleotides agree with TRBD1. The germline V gene has CDR1 MNHEY and CDR2 SMNVEV (reference sequence). Losses at the gene ends were 6 bases for V and 7 bases for J; bases not matched to a gene: 11. This CDR3 contains 15 residues.

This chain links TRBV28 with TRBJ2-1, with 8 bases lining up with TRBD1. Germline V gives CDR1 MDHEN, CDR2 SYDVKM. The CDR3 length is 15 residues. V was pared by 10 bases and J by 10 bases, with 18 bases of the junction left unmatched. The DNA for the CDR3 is TGTGCCACCCTCCCGGGACAGGTTCCCCTCGGGGAGCAGTTCTTC. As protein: CATLPGQVPLGEQFF.

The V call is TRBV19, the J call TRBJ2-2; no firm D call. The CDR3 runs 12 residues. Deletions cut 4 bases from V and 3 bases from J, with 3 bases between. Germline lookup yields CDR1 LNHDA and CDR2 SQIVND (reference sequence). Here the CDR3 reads CASSSDTGELFF. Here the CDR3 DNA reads TGTGCCAGTAGTAGCGACACCGGGGAGCTGTTTTTT.

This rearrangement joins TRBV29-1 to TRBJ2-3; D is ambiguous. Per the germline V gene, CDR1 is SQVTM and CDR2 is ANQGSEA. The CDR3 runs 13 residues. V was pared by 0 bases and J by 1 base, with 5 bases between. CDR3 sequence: CSVEDVGTDTQYF. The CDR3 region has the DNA TGCAGCGTTGAAGATGTAGGCACAGATACGCAGTATTTT.